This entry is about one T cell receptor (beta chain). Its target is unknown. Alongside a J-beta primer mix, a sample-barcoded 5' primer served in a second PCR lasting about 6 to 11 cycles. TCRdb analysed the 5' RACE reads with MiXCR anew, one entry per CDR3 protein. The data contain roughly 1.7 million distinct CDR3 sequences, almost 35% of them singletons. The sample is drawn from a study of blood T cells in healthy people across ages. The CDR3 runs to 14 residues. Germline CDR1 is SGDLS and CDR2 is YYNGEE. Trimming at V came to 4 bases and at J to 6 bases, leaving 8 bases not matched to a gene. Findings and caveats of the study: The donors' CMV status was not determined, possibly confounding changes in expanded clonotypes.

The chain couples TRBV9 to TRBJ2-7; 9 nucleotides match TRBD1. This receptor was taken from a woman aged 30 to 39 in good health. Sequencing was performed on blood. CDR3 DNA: TGTGCCAGCAGCCCCCGGACAGGGGTGGCCGAGCAGTACTTC. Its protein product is CASSPRTGVAEQYF. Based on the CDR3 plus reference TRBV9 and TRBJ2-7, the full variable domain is DSGVTQTPKHLITATGQRVTLRCSPRSGDLSVYWYQQSLDQGLQFLIQYYNGEERAKGNILERFSAQQFPDLHSELNLSSLELGDSALYFCASSPRTGVAEQYFGPGTRLTVT.